This T cell receptor (beta chain) is from a study of blood T cell repertoires in COVID-19. Sequencing was performed with immunoSEQ multiplex PCR; in TCRdb, only in-frame clones are kept and a portion is missing. The table includes 58,000 or so clones, around nine tenths detected once. Germline V gene lookup returns CDR1 SGHVS and CDR2 FQNEAQ. The CDR3 has 16 amino acids. After removal of 4 bases from V and 4 bases from J, the junction contained 8 bases not matched to a gene. This receptor was identified in a woman in her 70s with active COVID-19. This rearrangement joins TRBV7-8 to TRBJ2-1; 9 positions match TRBD2. The sequenced sample consisted of peripheral blood. As DNA, the CDR3 is TGTGCCAGCAGCTCGACTAGCGGTGTTCTTTACAATGAGCAGTTCTTC. It is translated as CASSSTSGVLYNEQFF.